These T cell receptor beta chains were read from a single sample in a study of regulatory dendritic cells for organ transplantation. Profiling relied on immunoSEQ multiplex PCR, and the TCRdb table lists in-frame clones only, not all of them. The sample carries 6,000 to 8,500 clones, roughly 67% recorded once. Antigens for these TCRs are unknown. What was sequenced was memory CD4+ T cells from blood cultured with dendritic cells. Every receptor here comes from a human donor in good health. Both conserved end residues are part of each CDR3. The D gene is left open where the match is weak. Clone size is shown for a subset of rows, as once, few, many or a class of expanded clone.

cdr3_aa cdr3_nt clone_size v_call d_call j_call
CASSTKGQGLSPLHF TGTGCCAGCAGCACCAAGGGACAGGGTTTGTCACCCCTCCACTTT NA TRBV9 TRBD1 TRBJ1-6
CASSYGGLSSETQYF TGTGCCAGCAGTTACGGTGGGCTATCCTCGGAGACCCAGTACTTC NA TRBV6-5 NA TRBJ2-5
CASSHPGQGLTEAFF TGCGCCAGCAGCCACCCGGGACAGGGGCTGACTGAAGCTTTCTTT NA TRBV4-1 TRBD1 TRBJ1-1
CASTQGQRNNEQFF TGTGCCAGCACCCAGGGGCAGAGAAACAATGAGCAGTTCTTC NA TRBV6-1 NA TRBJ2-1
CASSRGPDTQYF TGTGCCAGCAGCAGAGGGCCAGATACGCAGTATTTT NA TRBV9 NA TRBJ2-3
CASSIPGDSLGYTF TGTGCCAGTAGTATTCCGGGAGATTCCTTGGGCTACACCTTC few TRBV19 NA TRBJ1-2
CASSASTVNTEAFF TGTGCCAGCAGCGCCTCGACAGTGAACACTGAAGCTTTCTTT NA TRBV7-2 NA TRBJ1-1
CASSSRGMETQYF TGTGCCAGTAGTAGTCGGGGAATGGAGACCCAGTACTTC NA TRBV19 NA TRBJ2-5
CASSEGGTGGFEQYF TGTGCCAGCAGTGAAGGTGGGACAGGGGGATTCGAGCAGTACTTC NA TRBV6-1 TRBD1 TRBJ2-7
CASRTGVNTEAFF TGTGCCAGCAGGACAGGGGTGAACACTGAAGCTTTCTTT NA TRBV27 TRBD1 TRBJ1-1
CASSQNPGQGGNQPQHF TGCGCCAGCAGCCAAAATCCGGGACAGGGAGGGAATCAGCCCCAGCATTTT NA TRBV5-1 TRBD1 TRBJ1-5
CASSLFSTGGRAYEQYF TGCGCCAGCAGCTTGTTTTCGACAGGGGGCAGAGCCTACGAGCAGTACTTC NA TRBV5-1 TRBD1 TRBJ2-7
CASSNSGGPNTGELFF TGCGCCAGCAGTAATAGCGGGGGGCCGAACACCGGGGAGCTGTTTTTT few TRBV5-1 TRBD2 TRBJ2-2
CASSLYGGKETQYF TGTGCCAGCTCTCTCTACGGAGGGAAAGAGACCCAGTACTTC NA TRBV18 NA TRBJ2-5
CASSRPGVYQETQYF TGCGCCAGCAGCAGACCGGGAGTTTACCAAGAGACCCAGTACTTC NA TRBV5-1 NA TRBJ2-5
CASSLRGNYEQYF TGTGCCAGCAGCTTAAGGGGGAACTACGAGCAGTACTTC few TRBV13 NA TRBJ2-7
CASSRRVDQETQYF TGTGCCAGCAGTAGACGGGTCGACCAAGAGACCCAGTACTTC NA TRBV13 NA TRBJ2-5
CASSVSHRGKNTEAFF TGTGCCAGCAGCGTATCCCACAGGGGCAAGAACACTGAAGCTTTCTTT NA TRBV9 TRBD1 TRBJ1-1
CASSDSFTEAFF TGTGCCAGCAGTGATTCCTTCACTGAAGCTTTCTTT NA TRBV25-1 NA TRBJ1-1
CASSSSGGNTQYF TGTGCCAGCAGCTCTAGCGGGGGTAATACGCAGTATTTT NA TRBV7-9 TRBD2 TRBJ2-3
CASSKDGDSPLHF TGTGCCAGCAGTAAGGACGGGGATTCACCCCTCCACTTT NA TRBV6-4 NA TRBJ1-6
CASSNPYMNTEAFF TGTGCCAGTAGTAACCCTTACATGAACACTGAAGCTTTCTTT NA TRBV19 NA TRBJ1-1
CASKPGQINEKLFF TGTGCCAGTAAACCGGGACAGATTAATGAAAAACTGTTTTTT NA TRBV19 TRBD1 TRBJ1-4
CASSLSPGERYNEQFF TGTGCCAGCAGCTTATCCCCAGGGGAAAGGTACAATGAGCAGTTCTTC NA TRBV11-2 NA TRBJ2-1
CASSLKAGDHGYTF TGTGCCAGCAGCTTAAAGGCGGGGGATCATGGCTACACCTTC few TRBV13 NA TRBJ1-2
CSVEQNRGTETQYF TGCAGCGTTGAACAAAACAGGGGGACGGAGACCCAGTACTTC NA TRBV29-1 TRBD1 TRBJ2-5
CASRDRGFLNTEAFF TGTGCAAGCAGGGACAGGGGTTTTCTGAACACTGAAGCTTTCTTT few TRBV2 TRBD1 TRBJ1-1
CASSLRLTGVGELFF TGTGCCAGCAGCTTGAGGCTCACAGGGGTCGGGGAGCTGTTTTTT NA TRBV5-8 TRBD1 TRBJ2-2
CAIRRDTNQPQHF TGTGCCATCAGAAGGGACACCAATCAGCCCCAGCATTTT few TRBV10-3 NA TRBJ1-5
CASSLDQGGNSPLHF TGCGCCAGCAGCTTGGATCAGGGTGGTAATTCACCCCTCCACTTT NA TRBV5-1 NA TRBJ1-6
CASSYSQGNSPLHF TGTGCCAGCAGTTACAGTCAGGGAAATTCACCCCTCCACTTT NA TRBV6-5 NA TRBJ1-6
CASSRRGPDTQYF TGTGCCAGCAGCCGGCGGGGCCCAGATACGCAGTATTTT NA TRBV5-6 NA TRBJ2-3
CASSQYFDRVISSGANVLTF TGTGCCAGCTCTCAATATTTCGACAGGGTAATTAGCTCTGGGGCCAACGTCCTGACTTTC NA TRBV18 TRBD1 TRBJ2-6
CASRLAAVSYNEQFF TGTGCCAGCAGATTAGCGGCGGTTTCCTACAATGAGCAGTTCTTC NA TRBV7-2 NA TRBJ2-1
CASSFRRQGDTGELFF TGCGCCAGCAGCTTCCGGAGACAGGGAGACACCGGGGAGCTGTTTTTT NA TRBV5-1 TRBD1 TRBJ2-2
CASSQAEGGDYEQFF TGTGCCAGCAGCCAAGCCGAGGGGGGGGACTATGAGCAGTTCTTC NA TRBV4-2 NA TRBJ2-1
CASSLGTSGGNTQYF TGCGCCAGCAGCCTAGGGACTAGCGGGGGAAATACGCAGTATTTT NA TRBV5-1 TRBD2 TRBJ2-3
CASSLVGGGVYNEQFF TGCGCCAGCAGCTTGGTAGGGGGGGGCGTCTACAATGAGCAGTTCTTC NA TRBV5-1 NA TRBJ2-1
CSVVQLDGYTF TGCAGCGTTGTACAGCTGGATGGCTACACCTTC NA TRBV29-1 NA TRBJ1-2
CASSPDGSNQPQHF TGTGCCAGCAGTCCAGACGGGAGCAATCAGCCCCAGCATTTT few TRBV2 NA TRBJ1-5
CASRPGTSAYNEQFF TGTGCCAGCAGACCTGGGACTAGCGCCTACAATGAGCAGTTCTTC NA TRBV27 TRBD2 TRBJ2-1
CASTVTTGGNGEQYF TGTGCCAGCACCGTTACGACAGGGGGCAATGGCGAGCAGTACTTC NA TRBV6-1 TRBD1 TRBJ2-7
CASTGTGTTEAFF TGTGCCAGCACCGGGACAGGGACCACTGAAGCTTTCTTT few TRBV7-9 TRBD1 TRBJ1-1
CASSLQGTGGWEQYF TGTGCCAGCAGCTTACAAGGGACAGGGGGCTGGGAGCAGTACTTC once TRBV11-2 TRBD1 TRBJ2-7
CASSLQGTGGNEQFF TGCGCCAGCAGCTTACAGGGGACAGGGGGCAATGAGCAGTTCTTC NA TRBV5-1 TRBD1 TRBJ2-1
CAISEGREGNQPQHF TGTGCCATCAGTGAAGGCAGGGAAGGGAATCAGCCCCAGCATTTT NA TRBV10-3 NA TRBJ1-5
CASSKTGTGELFF TGTGCCAGTAGTAAGACAGGGACCGGGGAGCTGTTTTTT NA TRBV19 TRBD1 TRBJ2-2
CASSEPGTGREKLFF TGTGCCAGCAGTGAACCTGGGACAGGGAGGGAAAAACTGTTTTTT few TRBV6-1 TRBD1 TRBJ1-4
CASSIWQRSTDTQYF TGTGCCAGTAGTATTTGGCAGCGTTCCACAGATACGCAGTATTTT NA TRBV19 NA TRBJ2-3
CASSSWTSGDTGELFF TGTGCCAGTAGTTCCTGGACTAGCGGCGACACCGGGGAGCTGTTTTTT NA TRBV19 TRBD2 TRBJ2-2
CASSISGTFSYEQYF TGTGCCAGTAGTATTAGTGGGACTTTCTCCTACGAGCAGTACTTC NA TRBV19 NA TRBJ2-7
CASSRSITENTEAFF TGTGCCAGCTCACGATCAATCACAGAGAACACTGAAGCTTTCTTT few TRBV18 NA TRBJ1-1
CASSLGPRGVDTQYF TGTGCCAGCAGCCTGGGCCCCAGGGGAGTGGATACGCAGTATTTT few TRBV7-9 NA TRBJ2-3
CASSLARSAAYNEQFF TGTGCCAGCAGCTTGGCTCGGTCCGCGGCTTACAATGAGCAGTTCTTC NA TRBV5-4 NA TRBJ2-1
CASSIQGPSSYNSPLHF TGTGCCAGCAGCATACAGGGGCCGAGCTCCTATAATTCACCCCTCCACTTT NA TRBV5-6 TRBD1 TRBJ1-6
CASSLSRADTQYF TGTGCCAGCAGCTTGTCCCGGGCAGATACGCAGTATTTT NA TRBV7-3 NA TRBJ2-3
CASSLTGENTEAFF TGCGCCAGCAGCTTGACAGGGGAGAACACTGAAGCTTTCTTT few TRBV5-1 TRBD1 TRBJ1-1